These 5 T cell receptor beta chains originate from one sample sequenced in a study of blood T cells in healthy people across ages. A J-beta primer mix and a sample-barcoded 5' primer were used in a second PCR of roughly 6 to 11 cycles. TCRdb reprocessed the 5' RACE reads via MiXCR and lists one record per CDR3 protein. The sample yields hundreds of thousands of distinct CDR3 sequences, about 42% seen once. The sequenced sample was blood. The origin of the receptors is an elderly man in good health.

Concerning this clonotype: A much larger clone differs from this one at a single base, so this may be a read error. The chain couples TRBV6-2 or TRBV6-3 to TRBJ2-3; D uncertain. This CDR3 has 11 amino acids. Trimming removed 2 bases at V and 7 bases at J, with 4 bases between. The germline V gene encodes CDR1 MNHEY and CDR2 SVGEGT. The CDR3 is CASSYKNTQYF. The CDR3 region has the DNA TGTGCCAGCAGTTACAAGAATACGCAGTATTTT.

This clonotype was found a few times. The chain employs TRBV18 and TRBJ2-1; no firm D call. Germline V lookup: CDR1 KGHSH, CDR2 LQKENI. This CDR3 has 14 amino acids. V was shortened by 3 bases and J by 6 bases, with 12 bases between the two germline ends. This chain's CDR3 is CASSPDPPGNEQFF. CDR3 bases: TGTGCCAGCTCACCTGACCCACCAGGCAATGAGCAGTTCTTC.

About this clonotype itself: One junction end disagrees with the germline gene, perhaps due to a read error. The chain uses TRBV10-3 and TRBJ2-7; 9 bases map to TRBD2. The DNA end lines up better with TRBJ2-5; the J call may be wrong. Per germline, CDR1 ENHRY and CDR2 SYGVKD. CDR3 size: 16 residues. CDR3 in amino acids: CAIGDGASGNQETQYF. For the CDR3, the DNA is TGTGCCATCGGTGATGGGGCTAGCGGGAATCAAGAGACCCAGTACTTC.

This chain links TRBV18 with TRBJ2-1, with D perhaps TRBD2 (5 bases). With the DNA end fitting TRBJ2-7 better, the J assignment may be wrong. Looked up from germline, CDR1 is KGHSH and CDR2 is LQKENI. The CDR3 has 15 amino acids. The CDR3 reads CASSLKPDSYNEQYF. The CDR3 DNA follows: TGTGCCAGCTCGCTGAAACCGGACTCCTACAATGAGCAGTACTTC.

This sequence joins TRBV20-1 and TRBJ2-1; the D is unclear. The V gene's germline CDR1 is DFQATT and CDR2 SNEGSKA (reference sequence). The CDR3 has 13 amino acids. V was pared by 5 bases and J by 0 bases, with 8 bases between. The DNA of the CDR3 is TGCAGTGCTGGAGTTGGCTCCTACAATGAGCAGTTCTTC. Residues: CSAGVGSYNEQFF.